This TCR beta chain was sequenced for a study of blood T cell repertoires in COVID-19. As for the study in general: COVID-19 samples from acute and convalescent phases originated in the United States, Italy and Spain.

Participant age was roughly 18 to 95 years, and participants resided in approximately 24 US areas. This clone was seen a few times. V was cut by 2 bases and J by 8 bases, with 16 bases left in between. CDR1 is SGHDT and CDR2 is YYEEEE in the germline V gene. The CDR3 runs to 14 residues. As originally analysed: The authors estimated nucleated cell counts from reference gene primer amplification. Profiled with immunoSEQ multiplex PCR; TCRdb holds only in-frame clones, not every one. The DNA gave D and trimming, while V, J and clone size come from that table. The sample records roughly 250,000 clones, roughly 90% being singletons.

The specimen was PBMCs or T cells enriched from blood (not recorded which). The V and J genes are TRBV5-6 and TRBJ1-2; no definite D call. This clonotype was sampled from a woman in her twenties or thirties with acute COVID-19. In nucleotides, the CDR3 is TGTGCCAGCAGCTTTGTAATCGGAGGTGCGGGCTACACCTTC. This gives the protein CASSFVIGGAGYTF. Using reference TRBV5-6 and TRBJ1-2 for the parts outside the CDR3, the full variable domain is DAGVTQSPTHLIKTRGQQVTLRCSPKSGHDTVSWYQQALGQGPQFIFQYYEEEERQRGNFPDRFSGHQFPNYSSELNVNALLLGDSALYLCASSFVIGGAGYTFGSGTRLTVV.